The 12 T cell receptor beta chains below all came from one sample that was sequenced in a study of response to subunit inactivated influenza vaccine. TCRdb re-called the RT-PCR reads with MiXCR, one entry per CDR3 protein. This table has around 650,000 distinct CDR3 sequences, more than 15% appearing once. Sequencing was performed on PBMCs from blood, taken about 12 days after vaccination. The source of these receptors is a man between 50 and 59 years old who received an inactivated influenza vaccine.

This clonotype was seen at least ten times. The chain combines TRBV4-1 with TRBJ2-1; TRBD1 or TRBD2 may be the D gene (5 bases each). CDR3 length: 16 residues. The V end was cut by 0 bases, the J end by 10 bases, with 19 bases between. Per the germline V gene, CDR1 is MGHRA and CDR2 is YSYEKL. This chain's CDR3 is CASSQEYRSGRGEQFF. The CDR3 nucleotides are TGCGCCAGCAGCCAAGAGTATCGCTCAGGGAGAGGGGAGCAGTTCTTC.

This clonotype came up a few times. The chain is built from TRBV20-1 and TRBJ2-7; 9 bases match TRBD2. The V and J ends lost 2 bases and 5 bases, in that order; junction bases with no gene match: 10. Germline CDR1 is DFQATT and CDR2 is SNEGSKA (reference sequence). This CDR3 is 15 amino acids long. The CDR3, as DNA: TGCAGTGCTAGAAAGGGCGGGGGGGCCGACAACGAGCAGTACTTC. As protein: CSARKGGGADNEQYF.

V is TRBV30 and J is TRBJ1-4; TRBD1 matches at 9 bases. The CDR3 is 15 amino acids. Germline trimming cut 3 bases from V and 5 bases from J; bases unmatched to any gene: 7. Germline CDR1 and CDR2: GTSNPN and SVGIG (reference sequence). The CDR3 region has the DNA TGTGCCTGGAGACTCATGGGACAGGGAAATGAAAAACTGTTTTTT. Translated: CAWRLMGQGNEKLFF.

This chain connects TRBV9 to TRBJ2-5; TRBD2 matches at 10 bases. The germline V gene has CDR1 SGDLS and CDR2 YYNGEE. This CDR3 is 15 amino acids long. Trimming at V came to 2 bases and at J to 3 bases, leaving 4 bases not matched to a gene. The CDR3 region is CASSVSGTSEETQYF. DNA for the CDR3: TGTGCCAGCAGCGTTTCCGGGACTAGCGAAGAGACCCAGTACTTC.

This clonotype was observed many times. The V call is TRBV5-1, the J call TRBJ1-6, with 10 positions matching TRBD1. With 0 bases clipped from V and 1 base from J, the junction kept 13 bases outside the gene matches. CDR3 length equals 21 residues. Germline V gene lookup returns CDR1 SGHRS and CDR2 YFSETQ. The CDR3 loop reads CASSLVPSGTGDVSYNSPLHF. CDR3 nucleotide sequence: TGCGCCAGCAGCTTGGTCCCCTCCGGGACAGGGGATGTGTCCTATAATTCACCCCTCCACTTT.

The chain links TRBV6-2 or TRBV6-3 to TRBJ2-2; tentatively, D is TRBD1 (5 bases). CDR1 MNHEY and CDR2 SVGEGT come from the germline V gene. Trimming stripped 8 bases from V and 4 bases from J, with 23 bases between. CDR3 length equals 17 residues. The CDR3 is CASEKRAGRSFTGELFF. CDR3 bases: TGTGCCAGCGAGAAAAGGGCAGGGCGATCCTTCACCGGGGAGCTGTTTTTT.

This rearrangement joins TRBV20-1 to TRBJ2-3; 8 positions agree with TRBD2. The CDR3 covers 16 residues. Trimming took 6 bases from V and 2 from J; bases not matched to a gene: 13. Germline CDR1 is DFQATT and CDR2 is SNEGSKA (reference sequence). For the CDR3, the DNA is TGCAGTGCCTCCTTTGAGGATAGCGGGATCACAGATACGCAGTATTTT. Its protein product is CSASFEDSGITDTQYF.

This clonotype occurred many times. The chain joins TRBV3-1 to TRBJ2-4; D possibly corresponds to TRBD2 (6 bases). Germline loops: CDR1 LGHDT, CDR2 YNNKEL (reference sequence). V gave up 2 bases and J gave up 0 bases, with 8 bases separating them. The CDR3 has 15 residues. CDR3 sequence reads: CASSQRGLAKNIQYF. The CDR3 DNA sequence: TGTGCCAGCAGCCAACGGGGACTAGCCAAAAACATTCAGTACTTC. Supplemented by reference TRBV3-1 and TRBJ2-4, the full variable domain reads DTAVSQTPKYLVTQMGNDKSIKCEQNLGHDTMYWYKQDSKKFLKIMFSYNNKELIINETVPNRFSPKSPDKAHLNLHINSLELGDSAVYFCASSQRGLAKNIQYFGAGTRLSVL.

CDR3 amino acids: CASSQVAGSVTDTQYF. In DNA, the CDR3 is TGTGCCAGCAGCCAAGTGGCGGGATCAGTCACAGATACGCAGTATTTT. The chain uses TRBV3-1 and TRBJ2-3, with a possible D match to TRBD2 (6 bases). Germline values: CDR1 LGHDT, CDR2 YNNKEL (reference sequence). This CDR3 has 16 residues. With 1 base removed from V and 2 bases from J, the gap between germline ends came to 13 bases.

CDR3 bases: TGCAGTGCAGGCGGGGCTAGCACAGATACGCAGTATTTT. It yields the protein CSAGGASTDTQYF. This rearrangement joins TRBV20-1 to TRBJ2-3; D possibly corresponds to TRBD2 (6 bases). CDR1 and CDR2 (germline): DFQATT, SNEGSKA (reference sequence). CDR3 length equals 13 residues. Trimming cost V 6 bases and J 0 bases, with 10 bases left between them.

The table lists this clonotype with a few counts. J is TRBJ1-1 and V is TRBV5-1, with D perhaps TRBD1 (5 bases). This CDR3 is 12 amino acids long. Trimming shortened V by 4 bases and J by 6 bases, and 10 bases separated the two germline ends. Germline V gene data show CDR1 as SGHRS and CDR2 as YFSETQ. The CDR3 region is CASSPGLSEAFF. CDR3 bases: TGCGCCAGCAGCCCAGGGTTATCTGAAGCTTTCTTT.

This clonotype was counted ten times or more. V usage is TRBV21-1 and J usage is TRBJ2-1; the table assigns TRBD1, which was not confirmed against the DNA. TRBV21-1 is given as a pseudogene. The CDR3 loop spans 15 amino acids. CDR3 DNA: TGTGCCAGCAGCTTTCCGGGGGGGCGTTCTAATGAGCAGTTCTTC. Translation gives CASSFPGGRSNEQFF.